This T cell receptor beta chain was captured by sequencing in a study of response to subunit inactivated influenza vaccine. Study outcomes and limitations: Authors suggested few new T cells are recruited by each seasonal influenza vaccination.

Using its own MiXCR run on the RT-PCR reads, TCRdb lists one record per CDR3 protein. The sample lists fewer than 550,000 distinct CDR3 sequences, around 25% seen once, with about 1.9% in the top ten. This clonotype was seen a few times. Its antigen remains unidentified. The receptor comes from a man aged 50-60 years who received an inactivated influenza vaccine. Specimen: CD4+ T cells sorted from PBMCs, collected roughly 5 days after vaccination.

CDR3 sequence (DNA): TGTGCCAGCAGGTCTGAGAACACCGGGGAGCTGTTTTTT. It encodes CASRSENTGELFF. This sequence joins TRBV28 and TRBJ2-2, with D unresolved. Per the germline V gene, CDR1 is MDHEN and CDR2 is SYDVKM. This CDR3 is 13 amino acids long. The V end was cut by 6 bases, the J end by 1 base, with 6 bases between.